These T cell receptor beta chains were read from a single sample in a study of cytomegalovirus exposure and HLA in healthy donors. The data were produced by immunoSEQ multiplex PCR, yet TCRdb's version contains in-frame clones alone and is incomplete. The sample has 200,000 to 250,000 clones, 82% seen once. Sequencing was done on a sample of PBMCs. Every receptor here comes from a middle-aged woman in good health and CMV-seronegative. Each CDR3 is given with its conserved first and last residue. A D gene is named only where the DNA matches it firmly. Not all rows give a size; the values are once, few, many and, for expanded clones, a class.

TRBV11-3	TRBJ2-5	TRBD2	.	TGTGCCAGCAGCTTAGACCCGGGGGGAGAGACCCAGTACTTC	CASSLDPGGETQYF
TRBV6-4	TRBJ2-3	TRBD2	few	TGTGCCAGCAGTGAATCTGGGACTAGCGCAGATACGCAGTATTTT	CASSESGTSADTQYF
TRBV16	TRBJ1-5	.	.	TGTGCCAGCAGCCAATTTTACAGGGACAATCAGCCCCAGCATTTT	CASSQFYRDNQPQHF
TRBV6-5	TRBJ1-2	TRBD1	.	TGTGCCAGCAGCTTACAGGGGGCTCGAGGCTACACCTTC	CASSLQGARGYTF
TRBV28	TRBJ2-6	.	.	TGTGCCAGCAGTTTAGAACAGGGAGTCCGTCCTGGGGCCAACGTCCTGACTTTC	CASSLEQGVRPGANVLTF
TRBV6-5	TRBJ1-3	.	few	TGTGCCAGCAGTGACAGGAGCTCTGGAAACACCATATATTTT	CASSDRSSGNTIYF
TRBV7-8	TRBJ2-5	.	.	TGTGCCAGCAGCTTAGGCGGGGGCGCCTCGGGAGAGACCCAGTACTTC	CASSLGGGASGETQYF
TRBV5-1	TRBJ2-5	.	.	TGCGCCAGCAGCTTGGTAGGACTCCAAGAGACCCAGTACTTC	CASSLVGLQETQYF
TRBV7-8	TRBJ2-1	TRBD2	.	TGTGCCAGCAGCTCTCAAACACCCCGGACTAGCGGGGGGTACTCCTACAATGAGCAGTTCTTC	CASSSQTPRTSGGYSYNEQFF
TRBV2	TRBJ1-3	.	.	TGTGCCAGCTCTCGCCGCGAAGGGGAAGGCTCTGGAAACACCATATATTTT	CASSRREGEGSGNTIYF
TRBV19	TRBJ1-5	.	.	TGTGCCAGTAGTCGGGGTCAGCCCCAGCATTTT	CASSRGQPQHF
TRBV18	TRBJ2-7	.	.	TGTGCCAGCTCACCACCGGACAGTTCCTACGAGCAGTACTTC	CASSPPDSSYEQYF
TRBV29-1	TRBJ2-7	TRBD1	.	TGCAGCGTTGAGGGGGCTTGGCAGGGGGTATCCTACGAGCAGTACTTC	CSVEGAWQGVSYEQYF
TRBV28	TRBJ1-2	TRBD1	once	TGTGCCAGCAGCCTTCTAGGACAGGCCTTTAACTATGGCTACACCTTC	CASSLLGQAFNYGYTF
TRBV4-3	TRBJ1-4	.	.	TGCGCCAGCAGCCAAGTCCACTTTGCAACTAATGAAAAACTGTTTTTT	CASSQVHFATNEKLFF
TRBV11-3	TRBJ2-7	.	.	TGTGCCAGCAGCGGCCGGGAACCTTTGGGGGAGCAGTACTTC	CASSGREPLGEQYF
TRBV11-2	TRBJ2-3	.	.	TGTGCCAGCAGCCCGGGAGATACGCAGTATTTT	CASSPGDTQYF
TRBV4-1	TRBJ1-6	.	once	TGCGCCAGCAGCCAAGGGAGAATCTCCGGGGGCTCCTATAATTCACCCCTCCACTTT	CASSQGRISGGSYNSPLHF
TRBV6-5	TRBJ1-5	.	.	TGTGCCAGCAGTCTCGGTTTCAATCAGCCCCAGCATTTT	CASSLGFNQPQHF
TRBV19	TRBJ1-1	TRBD1	.	TGTGCCAGTAGTATAGCAGGAGGACAGGGAGAAGCTTTCTTT	CASSIAGGQGEAFF
TRBV19	TRBJ1-1	.	.	TGTGCCAGTAGTATAGTCGAAACAGGGCCCAACACTGAAGCTTTCTTT	CASSIVETGPNTEAFF
TRBV5-1	TRBJ1-2	TRBD1	.	TGCGCCAGCAGCTTAGGGGGCGGCAATGGCTACACCTTC	CASSLGGGNGYTF
TRBV9	TRBJ1-1	.	few	TGTGCCAGCAGCTCCGACCCGGGGACTGAAGCTTTCTTT	CASSSDPGTEAFF
TRBV2	TRBJ1-4	.	few	TGTGCCAGTGAGGGAATACTTGGTAATGAAAAACTGTTTTTT	CASEGILGNEKLFF
TRBV2	TRBJ1-1	.	few	TGTGCCAGCAGCCAAACGGGGACTGAAGCTTTCTTT	CASSQTGTEAFF
TRBV7-9	TRBJ2-3	.	.	TGTGCCAGCAGCTCCCAGGCAGGCACAGATACGCAGTATTTT	CASSSQAGTDTQYF
TRBV30	TRBJ1-5	.	once	TGTGCCTGGAGGACCGGGATATTTCAGCCCCAGCATTTT	CAWRTGIFQPQHF
TRBV11-3	TRBJ2-7	.	.	TGTGCCAGCAGCTTATCCGGGGGATCCTACGAGCAGTACTTC	CASSLSGGSYEQYF
TRBV25-1	TRBJ2-1	.	.	TGTGCCAGCAGTGAGGGACAAAGCTTATACAATGAGCAGTTCTTC	CASSEGQSLYNEQFF
TRBV10-3	TRBJ1-1	.	.	TGTGCCATCAGTGATTCCAGGAAATTCCCTGAAGCTTTCTTT	CAISDSRKFPEAFF
TRBV19	TRBJ2-2	TRBD2	.	TGTGCCAGTAGTAGACAAACTAGCGGGGGGGTTACCGGGGAGCTGTTTTTT	CASSRQTSGGVTGELFF
TRBV30	TRBJ2-7	TRBD1	.	TGTGCCTGGAGTTGGCAGGGGGCGAGTGCCTACGAGCAGTACTTC	CAWSWQGASAYEQYF
TRBV28	TRBJ1-1	TRBD1	.	TGTGCCAGCAGCGTCCCCCGACAGGGAAGAAGGGCGAGGGAAGCTTTCTTT	CASSVPRQGRRAREAFF
TRBV7-2	TRBJ2-4	TRBD2	.	TGTGCCAGCAGCTCCCCTTCAGCGGGGACCAAAAACATTCAGTACTTC	CASSSPSAGTKNIQYF
TRBV2	TRBJ1-1	TRBD1	once	TGTGCCAGCAGTGGGGCCGACAGGGAGCATGCTTTCTTT	CASSGADREHAFF
TRBV6-4	TRBJ2-2	TRBD2	.	TGTGCCAGCAATCTCAGACTAGCTGTCACCGGGGAGCTGTTTTTT	CASNLRLAVTGELFF
TRBV30	TRBJ1-2	.	.	TGTGCCTGGAGTGTTTTGCCTACCGTCTACACCTTC	CAWSVLPTVYTF
TRBV28	TRBJ2-7	.	.	TGTGCCAGCAGTTTAAGGCAGGGGAGCGACGAGCAGTACTTC	CASSLRQGSDEQYF
TRBV5-1	TRBJ2-7	TRBD1	.	TGCGCCAGCAGCCTCGGGACAGGGGGCTCCTACGAGCAGTACTTC	CASSLGTGGSYEQYF
TRBV27	TRBJ2-3	.	.	TGTGCCAGCAGTTTACGGGCTAGCGCCACAGATACGCAGTATTTT	CASSLRASATDTQYF
TRBV5-1	TRBJ2-5	.	.	TGCGCCAGCAGCCTACACCGGACAGCCCAAGAGACCCAGTACTTC	CASSLHRTAQETQYF
TRBV28	TRBJ1-3	.	few	TGTGCCAGCAGCCCTGTGGAGGTTGCTGGAAACACCATATATTTT	CASSPVEVAGNTIYF
TRBV7-9	TRBJ1-1	TRBD1	.	TGTGCCAGCAGCTTAGGTAGGGGGCTGAACACTGAAGCTTTCTTT	CASSLGRGLNTEAFF
TRBV7-2	TRBJ2-5	.	.	TGTGCCAGCAGCCCCAACGCGGGCCAAGAGACCCAGTACTTC	CASSPNAGQETQYF
TRBV5-1	TRBJ1-4	TRBD1	.	TGCGCCAGCAGCTTACGGACAGGGATTGGTGAAAAACTGTTTTTT	CASSLRTGIGEKLFF
TRBV21-1	TRBJ1-1	.	.	TGTGCCAGCAGCCGACTGACAGAGAACACTGAAGCTTTCTTT	CASSRLTENTEAFF
TRBV19	TRBJ2-2	.	.	TGTGCCAGTAGTATCGTCGCGGTGGGGAGCATCGGGGAGCTGTTTTTT	CASSIVAVGSIGELFF
TRBV4-2	TRBJ1-2	TRBD1	few	TGTGCCAGCAGCCAAGGAGACAGGGTTTTAAATGGCTACACCTTC	CASSQGDRVLNGYTF
TRBV2	TRBJ1-2	.	.	TGTGCCAGCAGTGAAGCGCGAGACTACTATGGCTACACCTTC	CASSEARDYYGYTF
TRBV7-9	TRBJ2-7	TRBD2	.	TGTGCCGGGGGCGGGGGGACGCACTCCTACGAGCAGTACTTC	CAGGGGTHSYEQYF
TRBV18	TRBJ2-5	TRBD1	.	TGTGCCAGCTCACTGGCCTCCCGGGACAGACTTTGGGTGACCCAGTACTTC	CASSLASRDRLWVTQYF
TRBV27	TRBJ2-1	.	.	TGTGCCAGCAGTTACCTTGGCAACTACAATGAGCAGTTCTTC	CASSYLGNYNEQFF
TRBV15	TRBJ1-3	.	few	TGTGCCACCAGCACCAGGGTTTCCTCTGGAAACACCATATATTTT	CATSTRVSSGNTIYF
TRBV28	TRBJ2-3	.	.	TGTGCCAGCAGTTCGGGGAGCGGCGGGCCGAGTTATTCAGATACGCAGTATTTT	CASSSGSGGPSYSDTQYF
TRBV15	TRBJ2-6	.	few	TGTGCCACCAGCCTGCCGGGGTACTCTGGGGCCAACGTCCTGACTTTC	CATSLPGYSGANVLTF